These 9 T cell receptor beta chains originate from one sample sequenced in a study of T cells in Graves' hyperthyroidism and ophthalmopathy. From RNA transcripts, TCR beta CDR3 regions were amplified. When the TCR CDR3 underwent first-round RT-PCR, the HTBI primer set was used. TCRdb reprocessed the multiplex PCR reads with MiXCR, giving one entry per CDR3 protein. The sample has around 380,000 distinct CDR3 sequences, roughly 14% seen once. The sample comprised blood. The receptor source for this set is a man in his thirties or forties with Graves' hyperthyroidism that later progressed to Graves' ophthalmopathy.

This clonotype was counted many times. The chain recombines TRBV12-3 or TRBV12-4 with TRBJ1-4; TRBD1 agrees at 8 bases. The V and J ends lost 2 bases and 11 bases, in that order; junction bases with no gene match: 7. This CDR3 has 14 amino acids. The CDR3 bases are TGTGCCAGCAGTTTACGGCAGGGGGCGCGGAAACTGTTTTTT. It is translated as CASSLRQGARKLFF.

This clonotype was observed a handful of times. V gene TRBV6-1 combines with J gene TRBJ1-1; 7 bases match TRBD1. The CDR3 has 14 amino acids. Trimming cost V 5 bases and J 2 bases; bases outside gene matches: 5. Looked up from germline, CDR1 is MNHNS and CDR2 is SASEGT. For the CDR3, the DNA is TGTGCCAGCAGTACCCGGACAGGAAACACTGAAGCTTTCTTT. Protein sequence: CASSTRTGNTEAFF.

The chain links TRBV12-3 or TRBV12-4 to TRBJ2-1; D tentatively reads TRBD1 or TRBD2 (7 bases each). The CDR3 totals 13 residues. V was pared by 7 bases and J by 13 bases, with 20 bases between. CDR3 amino acids: CASTTGEGGIQFF. CDR3 sequence (DNA): TGTGCCAGCACAACAGGGGAGGGGGGAATACAGTTCTTC.

This clonotype was counted many times. The J gene is TRBJ1-5, the V gene TRBV10-3; D unresolved. From germline, CDR1 is ENHRY and CDR2 SYGVKD. V was pared by 0 bases and J by 3 bases, with 9 bases between. This CDR3 is 15 amino acids long. The CDR3 DNA is TGTGCCATCAGTGAGTCGATTGGAGACAATCAGCCCCAGCATTTT. It is translated as CAISESIGDNQPQHF.

This chain links TRBV4-1 with TRBJ1-2; D unclear. Trimming cost V 0 bases and J 5 bases, with 7 bases left between them. The CDR3 is 13 amino acids. Germline CDR1 is MGHRA and CDR2 is YSYEKL. The CDR3 region is CASSQDAGYGYTF. CDR3 DNA sequence: TGCGCCAGCAGCCAAGATGCTGGATATGGCTACACCTTC.

This clonotype has just a few counts. V is TRBV20-1 and J is TRBJ2-1, with 13 bases lining up with TRBD2. Germline CDR1 is DFQATT and CDR2 is SNEGSKA (reference sequence). CDR3 length: 18 amino acids. V lost 0 bases and J lost 6; bases outside the gene matches: 11. CDR3 protein: CSARDFPGRLAGGNEQFF. The CDR3 DNA reads TGCAGTGCTAGAGATTTTCCCGGGAGACTAGCGGGGGGCAATGAGCAGTTCTTC.

This clonotype turned up a few times. This CDR3 reads CASSHTAYEQYF. For the CDR3, the DNA is TGTGCCAGCTCACATACAGCTTACGAGCAGTACTTC. V and J are TRBV18 and TRBJ2-7, with no clear D. The CDR3 has 12 residues. The germline V and J ends were trimmed by 4 bases and 4 bases, with 8 bases remaining between them. Per germline, CDR1 KGHSH and CDR2 LQKENI.

This clonotype was counted at least ten times. J is TRBJ1-1 and V is TRBV7-6; TRBD1 matches 7 bases. Trimming at V came to 5 bases and at J to 6 bases, leaving 9 bases not matched to a gene. The CDR3 totals 14 residues. The germline V gene encodes CDR1 SGHVS and CDR2 FNYEAQ. The CDR3 region has the DNA TGTGCCAGCAGCCTCGACAGGGAATACGCTGAAGCTTTCTTT. Its protein is CASSLDREYAEAFF.

This clonotype was detected many times. The V gene is TRBV28, the J gene TRBJ1-2; D is uncertain. Trimming shortened V by 0 bases and J by 3 bases, and 2 bases separated the two germline ends. From germline, CDR1 is MDHEN and CDR2 SYDVKM. The CDR3 runs 12 residues. CDR3 coding DNA: TGTGCCAGCAGTTTATGGGACTATGGCTACACCTTC. Translation gives CASSLWDYGYTF.